This entry describes one T cell receptor (beta chain). What it recognizes is unknown. TCRdb itself ran the 5' RACE reads through MiXCR, one entry per CDR3 protein. The sample has hundreds of thousands of distinct CDR3 sequences, about 13% seen once. This record comes from a study of CD8 T cells in ankylosing spondylitis. Trimming cost V 5 bases and J 4 bases, with 11 bases left between them. This CDR3 region has 14 residues. Per germline, CDR1 SGHAT and CDR2 FQNNGV. Study-wide points: CD8+ disease-linked clones were present at relatively low frequencies in blood. A motif of 7 or 8 highly homologous TCR beta variants was seen as apparently characteristic of ankylosing spondylitis blood.

The TCR originated in a male donor with ankylosing spondylitis. The sequenced material came from blood, either unsorted or a sorted T cell fraction (not recorded which). The rearrangement joins TRBV11-2 to TRBJ2-2; D not certain. For the CDR3, the DNA is TGTGCCAGCAGCCCCGCCAGAGGCACCGGGGAGCTGTTTTTT. This codes for CASSPARGTGELFF.